Each of the 15 T cell receptor beta chains below was sequenced from the same sample in a study of early T cells in non-severe SARS-CoV-2 infection. TCRdb processed the 5' RACE reads anew with MiXCR; each CDR3 protein has one entry. The top ten hold around a sixth of the sample, which has tens of thousands of distinct CDR3 sequences, around 12% seen once. Specimen: whole blood, collected at baseline. The receptors were gathered from an adult who was a healthcare worker with PCR-confirmed SARS-CoV-2 infection or an uninfected control (not recorded which). The donor label of this sample is uncertain.

This clonotype was seen a few times. V is TRBV11-2 and J is TRBJ2-3, with D possibly matching TRBD2 (7 bases). Germline lookup yields CDR1 SGHAT and CDR2 FQNNGV. This CDR3 is built from 15 residues. Trimming cost V 0 bases and J 5 bases, with 12 bases left between them. CDR3 bases: TGTGCCAGCAGCTTAGACGGGGGGCGTGGAGATACGCAGTATTTT. Protein sequence: CASSLDGGRGDTQYF.

The chain carries TRBV6-1 and TRBJ2-3; the match to TRBD2 covers 8 bases. Looked up from germline, CDR1 is MNHNS and CDR2 is SASEGT. Germline trimming cut 4 bases from V and 3 bases from J; bases unmatched to any gene: 6. This CDR3 has 15 amino acids. CDR3 region: CASSGGLVVTDTQYF. CDR3 nucleotide sequence: TGTGCCAGCAGTGGGGGACTAGTTGTTACAGATACGCAGTATTTT.

J is TRBJ2-1 and V is TRBV30; the D is unclear. CDR3 size: 11 residues. Germline V CDR1 and CDR2: GTSNPN, SVGIG (reference sequence). V was trimmed by 5 bases and J by 3 bases, leaving 5 bases between them. The CDR3 DNA is TGTGCCTGGGACATCTACAATGAGCAGTTCTTC. It is translated as CAWDIYNEQFF. The full variable domain, with the rest looked up from reference TRBV30 and TRBJ2-1, is SQTIHQWPATLVQPVGSPLSLECTVEGTSNPNLYWYRQAAGRGLQLLFYSVGIGQISSEVPQNLSASRPQDRQFILSSKKLLLSDSGFYLCAWDIYNEQFFGPGTRLTVL.

This clonotype was recorded many times. The gene calls are TRBV4-2 and TRBJ1-4, with TRBD1 matching 9 bases. Germline V lookup: CDR1 LGHNA, CDR2 YNFKEQ. The CDR3 is 16 amino acids. Unmatched junction bases numbered 12, after V lost 3 bases and J lost 10 bases. CDR3 coding DNA: TGTGCCAGCAGCCATGTTCCGGGACAGGGTTTCGGAAAACTGTTTTTT. Its protein is CASSHVPGQGFGKLFF.

Only a few counts were recorded for this clonotype. The CDR3 coding sequence is TGCGCCAGCAGCTTGGAACTTTCCTACGAGCAGTACTTC. The encoded protein is CASSLELSYEQYF. This chain uses TRBV5-1 with TRBJ2-7; no clear D. In germline, CDR1 is SGHRS, CDR2 YFSETQ. The V end was cut by 0 bases, the J end by 1 base, with 5 bases between. There are 13 residues in the CDR3.

This clonotype was found many times. The rearrangement links TRBV4-2 to TRBJ1-1; TRBD1 matches at 8 bases. Germline V lookup: CDR1 LGHNA, CDR2 YNFKEQ. The CDR3 totals 15 residues. J was trimmed by 3 bases and V by 0 bases; bases with no gene match: 3. As DNA, the CDR3 is TGTGCCAGCAGCCAAGACAGGGGGCGCGACACTGAAGCTTTCTTT. Translating gives CASSQDRGRDTEAFF.

The V call is TRBV5-5, the J call TRBJ2-6; 7 positions agree with TRBD1. CDR1 is SGHKS, CDR2 YYEKEE, per germline (reference sequence). The CDR3 length is 16 residues. The junction had 8 bases not matched to a gene; V was cut back by 4 bases and J by 4 bases. The CDR3 spells CASSDDRARGANVLTF. CDR3 sequence (DNA): TGTGCCAGCAGCGACGACAGGGCGAGAGGGGCCAACGTCCTGACTTTC.

The table lists this clonotype with a few counts. The genes are TRBV24-1 and TRBJ2-3; tentative D call: TRBD1 (6 bases). V was pared by 2 bases and J by 6 bases, with 8 bases between. Germline CDR1 is KGHDR and CDR2 is SFDVKD. The CDR3 covers 13 residues. CDR3 residues: CATSDYREDTQYF. For the CDR3, the DNA is TGTGCCACCAGTGATTACAGGGAGGATACGCAGTATTTT.

This clonotype turned up a few times. This sequence joins TRBV5-4 and TRBJ2-1; 10 bases are a match to TRBD2. This CDR3 is 18 amino acids long. Trimming took 0 bases from V and 0 from J; bases not matched to a gene: 6. Germline assignment: CDR1 SGHNT and CDR2 YYREEE (reference sequence). The CDR3 is CASSLVGLAGASYNEQFF. The CDR3 region has the DNA TGTGCCAGCAGCTTGGTAGGCCTAGCGGGAGCCTCCTACAATGAGCAGTTCTTC. The whole variable domain, filled in from reference TRBV5-4 and TRBJ2-1, reads ETGVTQSPTHLIKTRGQQVTLRCSSQSGHNTVSWYQQALGQGPQFIFQYYREEENGRGNFPPRFSGLQFPNYSSELNVNALELDDSALYLCASSLVGLAGASYNEQFFGPGTRLTVL.

The V and J genes are TRBV27 and TRBJ2-7; TRBD2 aligns across 11 bases. The CDR3 has 15 amino acids. J was trimmed by 4 bases and V by 5 bases; bases with no gene match: 7. CDR1 and CDR2 from the germline V gene are MNHEY and SMNVEV (reference sequence). CDR3 sequence: CASSIVAGGNYEQYF. In DNA form, the CDR3 reads TGTGCCAGCAGTATTGTAGCGGGAGGGAATTACGAGCAGTACTTC.

Ten or more counts support this clonotype. The CDR3 here is CATQERVLNSPLHF. Here the CDR3 DNA reads TGTGCCACCCAGGAAAGGGTACTGAATTCACCCCTCCACTTT. The chain recombines TRBV3-1 with TRBJ1-6, with D uncertain. The CDR3 runs 14 residues. Germline V CDR1 and CDR2: LGHDT, YNNKEL (reference sequence). Trimming removed 10 bases from V and 7 bases from J, with 17 bases in between.

The chain has TRBV7-3 and TRBJ2-1; a possible D gene is TRBD2 (6 bases). Trimming cost V 0 bases and J 5 bases, with 14 bases left between them. The CDR3 runs 16 residues. Germline V gene lookup returns CDR1 SGHTA and CDR2 FQGTGA. The CDR3 DNA reads as TGTGCCAGCAGCTTAACGTTGACGGGAGTCCACAATGAGCAGTTCTTC. Its protein product is CASSLTLTGVHNEQFF.

The gene calls are TRBV6-1 and TRBJ2-7, with D possibly called TRBD1 or TRBD2 (5 bases each). There are 15 residues in the CDR3. The germline CDR1 and CDR2 sequences are MNHNS and SASEGT. The CDR3 DNA sequence: TGTGCTAGCGCGTTTATCGACAGTATTTCCTACGAGCAGTACTTC. Translated: CASAFIDSISYEQYF.

The table lists this clonotype with a few counts. This chain connects TRBV11-2 to TRBJ2-1; 10 positions match TRBD2. V shed 5 bases and J 4 bases; nucleotides not matched to a gene: 8. Germline CDR1 reads SGHAT; CDR2 reads FQNNGV. The CDR3 is made up of 16 amino acids. CDR3 nucleotides: TGTGCCAGCAGCGTACCTACTAGCGGGGATTACAATGAGCAGTTCTTC. Translating it yields CASSVPTSGDYNEQFF.

The sample holds many counts of this clonotype. The rearrangement joins TRBV5-5 to TRBJ1-1; D not resolved. CDR3 length: 13 amino acids. Trimming removed 0 bases from V and 4 bases from J, with 7 bases in between. Germline V gene lookup returns CDR1 SGHKS and CDR2 YYEKEE (reference sequence). CDR3 loop: CASSLGLATEAFF. CDR3 coding DNA: TGTGCCAGCAGCTTGGGGTTGGCCACTGAAGCTTTCTTT. Drawing the rest from reference TRBV5-5 and TRBJ1-1, the complete variable domain is DAGVTQSPTHLIKTRGQQVTLRCSPISGHKSVSWYQQVLGQGPQFIFQYYEKEERGRGNFPDRFSARQFPNYSSELNVNALLLGDSALYLCASSLGLATEAFFGQGTRLTVV.